This TCR beta chain comes out of a study of CD8 T cells in ankylosing spondylitis. Germline trimming cut 1 base from V and 6 bases from J; bases unmatched to any gene: 3. The CDR3 is made up of 17 amino acids. The germline V gene encodes CDR1 SGHRS and CDR2 YFSETQ. Each CDR3 protein is one row after TCRdb ran MiXCR on the 5' RACE reads. This table holds roughly 230,000 distinct CDR3 sequences, approximately 20% found once. The sample consisted of blood, either unsorted or a sorted T cell fraction (not recorded which). The clonotype was recovered from a male donor with ankylosing spondylitis or in good health (not recorded which). The chain is built from TRBV5-1 and TRBJ2-2, with 16 bases identical to TRBD2. The CDR3 is CASSLSGTSGRAGELFF. For the CDR3, the DNA is TGCGCCAGCAGCTTGTCTGGGACTAGCGGGAGGGCCGGGGAGCTGTTTTTT. Based on the CDR3 plus reference TRBV5-1 and TRBJ2-2, the full variable domain is KAGVTQTPRYLIKTRGQQVTLSCSPISGHRSVSWYQQTPGQGLQFLFEYFSETQRNKGNFPGRFSGRQFSNSRSEMNVSTLELGDSALYLCASSLSGTSGRAGELFFGEGSRLTVL.